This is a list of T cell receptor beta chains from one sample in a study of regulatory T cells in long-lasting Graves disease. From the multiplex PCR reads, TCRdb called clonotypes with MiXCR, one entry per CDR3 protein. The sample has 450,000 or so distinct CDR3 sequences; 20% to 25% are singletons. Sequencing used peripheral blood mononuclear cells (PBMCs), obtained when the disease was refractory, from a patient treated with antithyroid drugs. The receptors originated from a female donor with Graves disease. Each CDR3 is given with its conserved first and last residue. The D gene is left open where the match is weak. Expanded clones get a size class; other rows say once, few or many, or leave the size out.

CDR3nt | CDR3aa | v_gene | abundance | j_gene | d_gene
TGTGCCATCAGTCCCGGGACAGGGGATGAAAAACTGTTTTTT | CAISPGTGDEKLFF | TRBV10-3 | NA | TRBJ1-4 | TRBD1
TGCAGCGTTGAAGGGGGCATGTTCTACGAGCAGTACTTC | CSVEGGMFYEQYF | TRBV29-1 | many | TRBJ2-7 | NA
TGCACTCACCGGGACACTATTTACACTGAAGCTTTCTTT | CTHRDTIYTEAFF | TRBV29-1 | NA | TRBJ1-1 | NA
TGTGCCACCAGGGATCAGCCCCAGCATTTT | CATRDQPQHF | TRBV15 | few | TRBJ1-5 | NA
TGTGCCAGCAGTCAACAGGGGGCTGAAAAACTGTTTTTT | CASSQQGAEKLFF | TRBV12-3/TRBV12-4 | many | TRBJ1-4 | TRBD1
TGTGCCACCAGCCGTGGGGAGCGCTACGAGCAGTACTTC | CATSRGERYEQYF | TRBV15 | many | TRBJ2-7 | NA
TGTGCCAGCAGCATGTTGGGGGGCATAAGGAACACTGAAGCTTTCTTT | CASSMLGGIRNTEAFF | TRBV11-2 | NA | TRBJ1-1 | NA
TGCGCCAGCAGCCCGTGGGACTGGCGTCTGACCGGGGAGCTGTTTTTT | CASSPWDWRLTGELFF | TRBV5-1 | NA | TRBJ2-2 | NA
TGTGCCAGCAGTGGACTAGCGGGCGGGGAGCTGTTTTTT | CASSGLAGGELFF | TRBV6-4 | NA | TRBJ2-2 | TRBD2
TGTGCCAGCAGGCATCAGGGTTCCTATGGCTACACCTTC | CASRHQGSYGYTF | TRBV12-3/TRBV12-4 | few | TRBJ1-2 | NA
TGTGCCATCAGTGAGTCGATCCAGACCGATACGCAGTATTTT | CAISESIQTDTQYF | TRBV10-3 | NA | TRBJ2-3 | NA
TGTGCCAGCAGCCAAGTTGAGGCGGAGCAGTACTTC | CASSQVEAEQYF | TRBV3-1 | many | TRBJ2-7 | NA
TGTGCCAGCAGCTCAGGGTCCTACGAGCAGTACTTC | CASSSGSYEQYF | TRBV27 | many | TRBJ2-7 | NA
TGTGCCGGCAGTCCGGTCGCTAGCGGGAGCTACTATGAGCAGTACTTC | CAGSPVASGSYYEQYF | TRBV28 | NA | TRBJ2-7 | TRBD2
TGTGCCACCAGTGGTAGCGGAGCCTACAATGAGCAGTTCTTC | CATSGSGAYNEQFF | TRBV24-1 | NA | TRBJ2-1 | NA
TGCGCCAGCAGCCATTACGGGGAAGCTTTCTTT | CASSHYGEAFF | TRBV4-1 | NA | TRBJ1-1 | NA
TGTGCCAGCAGTGAGGGACAGGGAACAAGGTTCTTC | CASSEGQGTRFF | TRBV2 | NA | TRBJ2-1 | TRBD1
TGTGCCAGCAAAGACATCTCTGGGGCCAACGTCCTGACTTTC | CASKDISGANVLTF | TRBV6-1 | few | TRBJ2-6 | NA
TGCGCCAGCAGCCAAGATTTTCGGGTCGGGAAACTGTTTTTT | CASSQDFRVGKLFF | TRBV4-1 | NA | TRBJ1-4 | NA
TGCAGTGCTAGGCGGGACGGCTACGAGCAGTACTTC | CSARRDGYEQYF | TRBV20-1 | NA | TRBJ2-7 | NA